This TCR beta chain was recovered during a study of naive and memory T cell subsets. Two oligonucleotides, mixed equimolar, formed the beta constant-region primer covering TRBC1 and TRBC2. MiXCR was run by TCRdb on the UMI-ligation and nested PCR reads, yielding one entry per CDR3 protein. The data hold roughly 27,000 distinct CDR3 sequences, with about 10% observed a single time. With respect to this clonotype: The junction and the germline gene differ at one end; a read error may be behind it.

Germline CDR1 reads SGHTA; CDR2 reads FQGNSA. CDR3 length: 15 amino acids. V and J are TRBV7-2 and TRBJ2-3; maybe TRBD2 (6 bases). Material for sequencing was effector memory CD4+ T cells from blood. Subset here: effector memory, CD45RA- CD27-. This receptor was obtained from a human donor in good health. The CDR3 here is CASRLEAGVADTQYF. CDR3 bases: TGTGCCAGCAGATTAGAAGCGGGTGTTGCGGATACGCAGTATTTT.